These 2 T cell receptor beta chains were all obtained from the same sample, sequenced in a study of T-cell reconstitution after alpha-beta-depleted transplantation in children. Using unique molecular identifiers, the investigators prepared the TCRbeta library. TCRdb called the PCR reads again in MiXCR, with one record for every CDR3 protein. Of about 100,000 distinct CDR3 sequences listed, around 5.9% were seen once; the top ten hold roughly 6.1%. This specimen was PBMCs, mostly from graft donor cells, taken 60 days after TCRalphabeta/CD19-depleted stem cell transplant. These receptors came from a female patient between 2 and 15 years old who had a stem cell transplant for Fanconi anemia, so the T cells may come from the graft donor.

This clonotype has at least ten counts. V and J are TRBV3-1 and TRBJ2-1; D might be TRBD2 (5 bases). V was cut by 11 bases and J by 9 bases, with 23 bases left in between. Germline loops: CDR1 LGHDT, CDR2 YNNKEL (reference sequence). CDR3 length: 14 amino acids. In DNA, the CDR3 is TGTGCCGTTCGCCCGCGGGCTCTTTCGGGTGAGCAGTTCTTC. Translated: CAVRPRALSGEQFF.

This clonotype was recorded at least ten times. The chain is built from TRBV18 and TRBJ2-2, with no clear D. Trimming took 3 bases from V and 1 from J, leaving 6 bases between them. This CDR3 comprises 14 residues. CDR1 is KGHSH, CDR2 LQKENI, per germline. The DNA of the CDR3 is TGTGCCAGCTCACCTCAGGTGAACACCGGGGAGCTGTTTTTT. Protein product: CASSPQVNTGELFF.